This TCR beta chain derives from a study of tumor-infiltrating lymphocytes in primary liver carcinoma. Turning to the study itself: Ages ranged from 30 to 69, with HCC or mixed HCC-cholangiocarcinoma. There were roughly 3.65 to 7.5 million productive TCRbeta reads per sample, a yield similar across tissue types.

The CDR3 length is 16 residues. V was shortened by 4 bases and J by 6 bases, with 19 bases between the two germline ends. CDR1 is MGHDK, CDR2 SYGVNS, per germline. The authors made TCR beta cDNA from about 500 ng total RNA with a constant-region primer. Slightly modified ARM-PCR served as the procedure for the TCR beta libraries. These libraries came from three rounds of nested multiplex PCR. Primers for the first two PCR rounds were TRBV1-TRBV30 forward primers and a C-beta reverse primer (around 11 cycles per round). Each CDR3 protein gets one entry after TCRdb re-called the multiplex PCR reads with MiXCR. The sample shows about 74,000 distinct CDR3 sequences, 60% to 75% of them seen only once. Co-extraction of RNA and DNA was performed on about 19-33 mg of unsorted bulk tissue. General study results and limits: The study found only about 7.5-25% of top clones in all five tumor regions. Tumor top-250-clone fractions significantly exceeded those of blood (p = 0.039).

With regard to this clonotype: Its target is unknown.

V usage is TRBV25-1 and J usage is TRBJ2-1; perhaps TRBD2 as D (6 bases). Input material: liver tumor tissue from sampling region 4. Specified subset: tumor region T4, right-lateral pole. This TCR came from a man in his forties with primary liver carcinoma and hepatitis B virus infection. The CDR3 loop is CASSVPGLAGINEQFF. The DNA of the CDR3 is TGTGCCAGCAGTGTTCCGGGACTCGCGGGAATCAATGAGCAGTTCTTC.